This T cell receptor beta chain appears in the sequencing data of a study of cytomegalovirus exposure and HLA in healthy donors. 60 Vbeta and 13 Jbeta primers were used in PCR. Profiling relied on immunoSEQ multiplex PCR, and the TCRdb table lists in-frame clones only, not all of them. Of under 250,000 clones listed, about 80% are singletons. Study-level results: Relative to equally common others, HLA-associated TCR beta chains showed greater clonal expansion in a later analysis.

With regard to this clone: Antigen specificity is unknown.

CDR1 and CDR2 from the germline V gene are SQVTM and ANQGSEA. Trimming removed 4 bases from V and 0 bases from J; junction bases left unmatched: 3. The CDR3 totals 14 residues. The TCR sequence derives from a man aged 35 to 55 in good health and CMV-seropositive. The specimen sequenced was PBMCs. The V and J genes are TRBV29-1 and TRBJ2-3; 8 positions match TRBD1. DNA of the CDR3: TGCAGCGTTGGACAGGGGTCCAGCACAGATACGCAGTATTTT. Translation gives CSVGQGSSTDTQYF.